This TCR beta chain was obtained from a study of T-cell reconstitution after alpha-beta-depleted transplantation in children. This clonotype was counted a few times. The TCRbeta library was prepared with unique molecular identifiers. MiXCR was run by TCRdb on the PCR reads, yielding one entry per CDR3 protein. The sample lists 230,000 or so distinct CDR3 sequences; approximately 9.9% were seen once. Germline V gene data show CDR1 as LGHNA and CDR2 as YSLEER. Trimming left V 1 base short and J 3 bases short, with 7 bases between. CDR3 length equals 14 residues. The gene calls are TRBV4-3 and TRBJ2-1; tentative D call: TRBD2 (5 bases). Material: PBMCs from the stem cell graft donor, obtained from the stem cell graft. This TCR came from a human donor who donated a stem cell graft to a child with SCID. Here the CDR3 reads CASSQARVYNEQFF. DNA for the CDR3: TGCGCCAGCAGCCAAGCGCGGGTCTACAATGAGCAGTTCTTC.